Following are 5 T cell receptor beta chains from one sample sequenced in a study of blood T cell repertoires in COVID-19. Data came from immunoSEQ multiplex PCR; TCRdb stores just in-frame clones and leaves some out. Among some 88,000 clones listed, about 85% were seen once. The source material was peripheral blood. The receptors were sampled from a man aged 60 to 75 with acute or convalescent COVID-19.

The chain links TRBV4-2 to TRBJ2-5; D might be TRBD2 (6 bases). Trimming stripped 1 base from V and 1 base from J, with 10 bases between. CDR1 is LGHNA, CDR2 YNFKEQ, per germline. CDR3 size: 15 residues. The CDR3 reads CASSQGGALQETQYF. For the CDR3, the DNA is TGTGCCAGCAGCCAAGGCGGGGCCCTCCAAGAGACCCAGTACTTC.

This clone has only one observation. This chain uses TRBV7-2 with TRBJ2-1; D is unresolved. In germline, CDR1 is SGHTA, CDR2 FQGNSA. The V end was cut by 1 base, the J end by 2 bases, with 9 bases between. The CDR3 is 15 amino acids. The CDR3 region has the DNA TGTGCCAGCAGCTTAGTTAGTGGGCCCTACAATGAGCAGTTCTTC. Encoded protein: CASSLVSGPYNEQFF.

The rearrangement links TRBV7-8 to TRBJ2-3, with 8 nucleotides matching TRBD2. This CDR3 is built from 16 residues. The V segment lost 3 bases and the J segment 2 bases; nucleotides outside the gene matches: 7. Germline V lookup: CDR1 SGHVS, CDR2 FQNEAQ. The CDR3 DNA follows: TGTGCCAGCAGCTTGCATCCGGGGGGGTCCACAGATACGCAGTATTTT. It translates to CASSLHPGGSTDTQYF. Drawing the rest from reference TRBV7-8 and TRBJ2-3, the complete variable domain is GAGVSQSPRYKVAKRGQDVALRCDPISGHVSLFWYQQALGQGPEFLTYFQNEAQLDKSGLPSDRFFAERPEGSVSTLKIQRTQQEDSAVYLCASSLHPGGSTDTQYFGPGTRLTVL.

V usage is TRBV18 and J usage is TRBJ1-1; D is ambiguous. The CDR3 covers 13 residues. V was cut by 2 bases and J by 5 bases, with 9 bases left in between. The germline V gene has CDR1 KGHSH and CDR2 LQKENI. As DNA, the CDR3 is TGTGCCAGCTCACCAGAAAGGGAGACTGAAGCTTTCTTT. It specifies CASSPERETEAFF.

V usage is TRBV4-2 and J usage is TRBJ1-2; tentatively, D is TRBD1 (5 bases). The CDR3 runs 14 residues. Trimming pared 0 bases from V and 2 bases from J, leaving 7 bases between. Germline V gene lookup returns CDR1 LGHNA and CDR2 YNFKEQ. In DNA, the CDR3 is TGTGCCAGCAGCCAAGATCAGGGCAACTATGGCTACACCTTC. Protein sequence: CASSQDQGNYGYTF.